The following is a T cell receptor (beta chain) sequence with its context. This clone has a handful of counts. There is no known antigen for this receptor. No per-base quality is available; no much larger clone lies one base away. This entry comes from a study of T cell changes during pregnancy in multiple sclerosis (dated by TCRdb to 2018 to 2020). Background for the entire study: The study examined how the T cell repertoire changed over the course of pregnancy in women with multiple sclerosis.

The library was built by means of the immunoSEQ multiplex PCR assay. TCRdb retrieved this table from immuneACCESS and kept in-frame rearrangements only. Not all clones are present; in checked studies, unresolved V genes account for under half, and no reason is known for the remainder. Present in this sample are tens of thousands of clones, 93% of which were seen just once. The top ten clonotypes cover 3% to 4% of the sample. V is pruned by 8 bases and J by 5 bases, leaving 7 bases of the junction without a gene match. The CDR3 holds 14 amino acids from the cysteine to the phenylalanine. The retained sequence is limited to the CDR3, 42 bases, with the frame set at the first base. The germline V gene supplies CDR1 MNHNS and CDR2 SASEGT.

The clonotype was recovered from a female donor with multiple sclerosis, enrolled in a pregnancy study. The rearrangement joined TRBV6-1 to TRBJ2-7, with 12 bases matching TRBD1. This specimen was CD8+ T cells from peripheral blood mononuclear cells, taken in the second trimester of pregnancy. The DNA sequence follows: TGTGCCAGCGATTGGGGACAGGGGGCAGACGAGCAGTACTTC. This is translated as CASDWGQGADEQYF.